What follows are 5 T cell receptor beta chains derived from one specimen sequenced in a study of Ad26.COV2.S vaccination and SARS-CoV-2 variants. The treatment: about 20 received Ad26.COV2.S at low or high dose, single or two shots; about 5 received placebo; per-sample allocation not given. The samples date from day 63 after the first vaccine or placebo injection. Sequencing used immunoSEQ multiplex PCR; TCRdb keeps in-frame clones, though not all of them. The table lists around 450,000 clones, approximately 90% of them singletons. The specimen was peripheral blood, collected in a trial of Ad26.COV2.S vaccine versus placebo. The receptors stem from a person between 18 and 65 years old who received the Ad26.COV2.S COVID-19 vaccine or a placebo.

J is TRBJ2-1 and V is TRBV5-7; 8 bases are a match to TRBD2. TRBV5-7 is designated an ORF whose function remains uncertain. This CDR3 has 15 amino acids. The J segment lost 10 bases and the V segment lost 7 bases, leaving 16 bases of the junction unmatched. This CDR3 reads CASLGVNGRVWEQFF. DNA of the CDR3: TGTGCCAGCCTCGGTGTAAACGGGAGGGTATGGGAGCAGTTCTTC.

The chain uses TRBV9 and TRBJ2-7; 9 bases map to TRBD1. This CDR3 spans 14 amino acids. The germline CDR1 and CDR2 sequences are SGDLS and YYNGEE. Trimming cost V 2 bases and J 3 bases; bases outside gene matches: 3. CDR3 protein: CASSVGTGYYEQYF. CDR3 DNA sequence: TGTGCCAGCAGCGTCGGGACAGGGTACTACGAGCAGTACTTC.

This clone was detected only once. The rearrangement joins TRBV5-1 to TRBJ1-5; 10 bases are a match to TRBD1. Per the germline V gene, CDR1 is SGHRS and CDR2 is YFSETQ. V dropped 1 base and J dropped 0; count of bases not matched to a gene: 7. The CDR3 spans 18 residues. CDR3 sequence (DNA): TGCGCCAGCAGCTTGCGACCCGGGACAGGGGATAGCAATCAGCCCCAGCATTTT. It is translated as CASSLRPGTGDSNQPQHF.

The chain recombines TRBV6-2 or TRBV6-3 with TRBJ2-7; 8 bases are shared with TRBD1. V trimming: 5 bases; J trimming: 4 bases; junction bases outside the gene matches: 13. Germline CDR1 reads MNHEY; CDR2 reads SVGEGT. The CDR3 runs to 16 residues. The CDR3 DNA reads as TGTGCCAGCAGTCACACCGGACAGGGCCGGGGGTACGAGCAGTACTTC. Encoded protein: CASSHTGQGRGYEQYF.

This sequence joins TRBV28 and TRBJ2-7; 9 bases fit TRBD1. The CDR3 has 15 residues. In germline, CDR1 is MDHEN, CDR2 SYDVKM. Trimming cost V 1 base and J 3 bases; bases outside gene matches: 4. The CDR3 DNA reads as TGTGCCAGCAGTTTATTGGGGGACAGGGTCTACGAGCAGTACTTC. Translation: CASSLLGDRVYEQYF.